This T cell receptor (beta chain) is from a study of Tregs in tolerant kidney transplant recipients. General study results and limits: Activated donor B cell expansion appeared to reveal the most relevant donor-specific TCRbeta repertoire.

Remarks on this clone: Its antigen is not identified.

Clones were read by immunoSEQ multiplex PCR, and TCRdb kept only the in-frame ones, dropping some. The sample contains about 14,000 clones, around nine tenths of which appear only once. The CDR3 runs 13 residues. The germline CDR1 and CDR2 sequences are SNHLY and FYNNEI. V trimming: 7 bases; J trimming: 5 bases; junction bases outside the gene matches: 5. This sequence was found in a human donor in good health. The sample comprised CD8+ T cells from blood. V gene TRBV2 combines with J gene TRBJ1-5; TRBD1 matches at 7 bases. The CDR3 coding sequence is TGTGCCAGCAAGCGACAGGGTCATCAGCCCCAGCATTTT. It specifies CASKRQGHQPQHF.